The 19 T cell receptor beta chains presented below share a single source sample, sequenced in a study of PD-L1 blockade in urothelial cancer. The table came from immunoSEQ multiplex PCR; TCRdb's copy has only in-frame clones and leaves some out. The data show about 32,000 clones, just over 35% seen once. This material consisted of tumor tissue, taken before atezolizumab (anti-PD-L1) treatment. Source of these receptors: a man aged 60 to 69 with urothelial cancer.

This clone was seen at least ten times. The V and J genes are TRBV6-8 and TRBJ2-5, with a weak D call TRBD2 (5 bases). The V and J ends lost 2 bases and 6 bases respectively, with 13 bases between them. This CDR3 contains 14 residues. CDR1 is MNHGY and CDR2 is SAAAGT in the germline V gene. In DNA form, the CDR3 reads TGTGCCAGCAGTTACGGGAGCCTAATAAAGACCCAGTACTTC. Amino acids: CASSYGSLIKTQYF.

This clone was seen only a few times. The chain carries TRBV6-8 and TRBJ2-3; the match to TRBD2 covers 7 bases. V was pared by 11 bases and J by 2 bases, with 10 bases of the junction left unmatched. Per germline, CDR1 MNHGY and CDR2 SAAAGT. This CDR3 has 14 residues. The CDR3 reads CAAREGPNTDTQYF. CDR3 sequence (DNA): TGTGCCGCCAGGGAGGGACCCAACACAGATACGCAGTATTTT.

This chain uses TRBV19 with TRBJ1-1; D unclear. The germline V gene has CDR1 LNHDA and CDR2 SQIVND (reference sequence). V gave up 5 bases and J gave up 10 bases, with 14 bases separating them. This CDR3 is built from 12 residues. This CDR3 reads CASSPGTFGAFF. CDR3 nucleotide sequence: TGTGCCAGTAGTCCCGGAACATTTGGAGCTTTCTTT. Complete variable domain (other parts from reference TRBV19 and TRBJ1-1): DGGITQSPKYLFRKEGQNVTLSCEQNLNHDAMYWYRQDPGQGLRLIYYSQIVNDFQKGDIAEGYSVSREKKESFPLTVTSAQKNPTAFYLCASSPGTFGAFFGQGTRLTVV.

This clone was observed a few times. The chain couples TRBV19 to TRBJ1-1; D remains ambiguous. Germline lookup yields CDR1 LNHDA and CDR2 SQIVND (reference sequence). The CDR3 is 13 amino acids. V shed 2 bases and J shed 6 bases, with 10 bases lying between them. CDR3 sequence (DNA): TGTGCCAGTAGTATACCGCAGATGGCTGAAGCTTTCTTT. Its translation: CASSIPQMAEAFF.

The V call is TRBV16, the J call TRBJ1-1; 7 bases align to TRBD1. V lost 1 base and J lost 5; bases outside the gene matches: 4. From germline, CDR1 is KGHSY and CDR2 FQNENV. This CDR3 has 14 amino acids. The CDR3 reads CASSQWEGATEAFF. The CDR3 DNA reads as TGTGCCAGCAGCCAATGGGAGGGGGCAACTGAAGCTTTCTTT.

This clone was detected only once. This chain uses TRBV5-1 with TRBJ2-1; either TRBD1 or TRBD2 may supply D (5 bases each). The germline CDR1 and CDR2 sequences are SGHRS and YFSETQ. V was clipped by 0 bases and J by 8 bases, with 18 bases between them. This CDR3 spans 16 amino acids. The CDR3 sequence is CASSLARGSVLDEQFF. The CDR3 DNA sequence: TGCGCCAGCAGCTTGGCGAGGGGTTCGGTCCTCGATGAGCAGTTCTTC.

The chain links TRBV6-8 to TRBJ2-7; 8 positions agree with TRBD1. Germline V gene sequence: CDR1 MNHGY, CDR2 SAAAGT. The CDR3 runs 15 residues. The V and J ends lost 4 bases and 2 bases, in that order; junction bases with no gene match: 7. The CDR3 bases are TGTGCCAGCAGTTCCCCGGGACAGGTTACCTACGAGCAGTACTTC. Residues: CASSSPGQVTYEQYF.

The chain joins TRBV14 to TRBJ2-1; 9 positions match TRBD2. The CDR3 covers 14 residues. The V and J ends lost 5 bases and 7 bases, in that order; junction bases with no gene match: 6. In germline, CDR1 is SGHDN, CDR2 FVKESK. The CDR3 DNA sequence: TGTGCCAGCAGCTTGGCGCGGGGGGGGAATGAGCAGTTCTTC. Its translation is CASSLARGGNEQFF.

The V call is TRBV28, the J call TRBJ2-2, with 7 nucleotides matching TRBD2. Trimming at V came to 0 bases and at J to 3 bases, leaving 4 bases not matched to a gene. CDR1 is MDHEN, CDR2 SYDVKM, per germline. The CDR3 is 16 amino acids. CDR3 DNA sequence: TGTGCCAGCAGTTTATGGGGAGGGACCGACACCGGGGAGCTGTTTTTT. It encodes CASSLWGGTDTGELFF.

Concerning this clone: Different DNA sequences within this sample yield the same CDR3. The V and J genes are TRBV28 and TRBJ2-5; 7 nucleotides line up with TRBD1. The CDR3 length is 14 residues. CDR1 and CDR2 (germline): MDHEN, SYDVKM. The trim removed 5 bases at V and 2 bases at J, leaving 5 bases unmatched. The chain's CDR3 is CASSPGQDQETQYF. The CDR3 region has the DNA TGTGCCAGCAGTCCAGGACAGGATCAAGAGACCCAGTACTTC.

This chain connects TRBV19 to TRBJ2-6; D remains unclear. This CDR3 has 16 amino acids. Deletions cut 1 base from V and 3 bases from J, with 10 bases between. Germline V gene lookup returns CDR1 LNHDA and CDR2 SQIVND (reference sequence). CDR3 protein: CASSIGAPVGANVLTF. The CDR3 region has the DNA TGTGCCAGTAGTATAGGGGCACCAGTTGGGGCCAACGTCCTGACTTTC.

For this clone: The junction departs from germline at one end; a sequencing error may be responsible. Some base is unread or ambiguous, which is why its residue reads as X. The J gene is TRBJ1-5, the V gene TRBV19; 7 bases map to TRBD1. Germline loops: CDR1 LNHDA, CDR2 SQIVND (reference sequence). This CDR3 is 12 amino acids long. CDR3 in amino acids: CASRGENQXQHF. CDR3 coding DNA: TGTGCCAGCAGGGGGGAGAATCAGYCCCAGCATTTT.

This clone was seen at least ten times. This chain connects TRBV7-1 to TRBJ2-1; 9 bases match TRBD2. TRBV7-1 is recorded as an ORF, its role being uncertain. The CDR3 length is 16 residues. The trim removed 4 bases at V and 9 bases at J, leaving 13 bases unmatched. DNA for the CDR3: TGTGCCAGCAGCTTAATAGCGGGGGCTCGAGGCAGTGAGCAGTTCTTC. Residues: CASSLIAGARGSEQFF.

The chain carries TRBV30 and TRBJ2-2; D gene ambiguous. Germline-derived CDR1 and CDR2 are GTSNPN and SVGIG (reference sequence). This CDR3 contains 15 residues. Deletions cut 3 bases from V and 4 bases from J, with 15 bases between. CDR3 residues: CAWSNPKIITGELFF. As DNA, the CDR3 is TGTGCCTGGAGCAACCCCAAGATAATCACCGGGGAGCTGTTTTTT.

The chain combines TRBV18 with TRBJ1-5; TRBD1 aligns across 10 bases. The germline V gene has CDR1 KGHSH and CDR2 LQKENI. The CDR3 has 16 amino acids. V lost 3 bases to trimming and J lost 6 bases; unmatched junction nucleotides: 8. For the CDR3, the DNA is TGTGCCAGCTCACCCTCGACAGGGGGCGCCGGTCAGCCCCAGCATTTT. Its protein product is CASSPSTGGAGQPQHF.

This clone was seen a few times. This chain connects TRBV12-5 to TRBJ2-3; the D is unclear. From germline, CDR1 is LGHNT and CDR2 FRNRAP. The CDR3 has 15 amino acids. V dropped 1 base and J dropped 3 bases, with 11 bases sitting between them. The chain's CDR3 is CASGLGGGATDTQYF. In DNA, the CDR3 is TGTGCTAGTGGTTTGGGGGGTGGCGCAACAGATACGCAGTATTTT.

In its sample, this clone ranks as medium-sized. The chain combines TRBV12-5 with TRBJ1-1; D ambiguous. CDR3 size: 14 residues. Per the germline V gene, CDR1 is LGHNT and CDR2 is FRNRAP. V lost 5 bases to trimming and J lost 4 bases, with 14 bases between them. The CDR3 DNA is TGTGCTAGTGGTAAGGAATATACGGGCACTGAAGCTTTCTTT. The encoded protein is CASGKEYTGTEAFF.

The rearrangement links TRBV19 to TRBJ2-2, with 8 nucleotides matching TRBD1. The CDR3 has 15 residues. Germline V lookup: CDR1 LNHDA, CDR2 SQIVND (reference sequence). Germline trimming cut 6 bases from V and 4 bases from J; bases unmatched to any gene: 7. The CDR3 spells CASRTVTGVTGELFF. As DNA, the CDR3 is TGTGCCAGTAGAACGGTGACAGGGGTCACCGGGGAGCTGTTTTTT.

The CDR3 spells CASSEGQGRQETQYF. CDR3 sequence (DNA): TGTGCCAGCAGTGAAGGACAGGGGAGGCAAGAGACCCAGTACTTC. The rearrangement uses TRBV6-4 and TRBJ2-5, with 9 bases lining up with TRBD1. This CDR3 contains 15 residues. Per the germline V gene, CDR1 is MRHNA and CDR2 is SNTAGT. The J segment lost 2 bases and the V segment lost 3 bases, leaving 4 bases of the junction unmatched.